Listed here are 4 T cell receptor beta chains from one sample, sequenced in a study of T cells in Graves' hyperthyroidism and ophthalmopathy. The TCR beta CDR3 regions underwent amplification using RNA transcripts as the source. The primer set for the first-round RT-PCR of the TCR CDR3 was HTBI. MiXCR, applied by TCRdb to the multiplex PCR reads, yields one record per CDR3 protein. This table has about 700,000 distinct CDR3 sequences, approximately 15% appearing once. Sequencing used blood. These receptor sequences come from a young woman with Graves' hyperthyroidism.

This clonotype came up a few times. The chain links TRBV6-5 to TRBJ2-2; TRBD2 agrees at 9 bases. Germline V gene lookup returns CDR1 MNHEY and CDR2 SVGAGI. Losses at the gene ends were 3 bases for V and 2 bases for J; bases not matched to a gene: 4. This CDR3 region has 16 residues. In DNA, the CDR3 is TGTGCCAGCAGTTATTACCTAGCGGGAAACACCGGGGAGCTGTTTTTT. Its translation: CASSYYLAGNTGELFF.

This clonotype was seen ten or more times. The CDR3 is CASSVGLAGGPYEQYF. DNA for the CDR3: TGTGCCAGCAGCGTAGGACTAGCGGGAGGGCCCTACGAGCAGTACTTC. The chain carries TRBV9 and TRBJ2-7, with 14 bases lining up with TRBD2. CDR3 length: 16 amino acids. The germline V gene has CDR1 SGDLS and CDR2 YYNGEE. The ends lost 0 bases at V and 2 bases at J; junction bases unmatched: 1.

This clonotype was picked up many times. CDR3 protein: CSHLGLAGAGEQFF. CDR3 DNA sequence: TGCAGCCATCTGGGACTAGCGGGAGCGGGTGAGCAGTTCTTC. The V and J genes are TRBV29-1 and TRBJ2-1; 14 bases fit TRBD2. Per germline, CDR1 SQVTM and CDR2 ANQGSEA. CDR3 length: 14 residues. The V and J ends lost 8 bases and 9 bases, in that order; junction bases with no gene match: 9.

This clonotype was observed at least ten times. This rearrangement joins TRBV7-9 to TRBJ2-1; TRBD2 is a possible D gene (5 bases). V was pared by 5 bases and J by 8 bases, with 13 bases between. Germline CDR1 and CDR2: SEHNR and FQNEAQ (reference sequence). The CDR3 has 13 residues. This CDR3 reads CASSPEVRDEQFF. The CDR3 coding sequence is TGTGCCAGCAGCCCCGAGGTGAGGGATGAGCAGTTCTTC.